Following are 28 T cell receptor beta chains from one sample sequenced in a study of T cells after yellow fever vaccination. TCRdb itself ran the 5' RACE reads through MiXCR, one entry per CDR3 protein. The sample lists more than 250,000 distinct CDR3 sequences, around 6.8% occurring once. The input for sequencing was PBMCs, taken approximately 47 days after the first yellow fever vaccination. The receptors were gathered from a young man who received the YFV17D yellow fever vaccine.

The V and J genes are TRBV6-1 and TRBJ2-3; the D gene is possibly TRBD2 (5 bases). The germline CDR1 and CDR2 sequences are MNHNS and SASEGT. V was pared by 5 bases and J by 4 bases, with 13 bases between. This CDR3 spans 14 amino acids. CDR3 sequence: CASSREVGPDTQYF. The CDR3 coding sequence is TGTGCCAGCAGTCGGGAAGTGGGCCCAGATACGCAGTATTTT.

Only a few counts were recorded for this clonotype. The chain carries TRBV19 and TRBJ2-7; 10 bases fit TRBD2. This CDR3 has 13 residues. V lost 7 bases and J lost 6; bases outside the gene matches: 6. The V gene's germline CDR1 is LNHDA and CDR2 SQIVND (reference sequence). CDR3 nucleotide sequence: TGTGCCAGTAAACTAGCGGGGTCTCGCGAGCAGTACTTC. Encoded protein: CASKLAGSREQYF.

This clonotype has a handful of counts. This chain uses TRBV3-1 with TRBJ1-2, with 10 bases that match TRBD1. The ends lost 3 bases at V and 0 bases at J; junction bases unmatched: 4. The CDR3 runs to 16 residues. CDR1 LGHDT and CDR2 YNNKEL come from the germline V gene (reference sequence). CDR3 region: CASSQGQGTSNYGYTF. The CDR3 nucleotides read TGTGCCAGCAGCCAGGGACAGGGGACCTCTAACTATGGCTACACCTTC.

V and J are TRBV11-2 and TRBJ2-3; 7 nucleotides match TRBD2. The germline V gene has CDR1 SGHAT and CDR2 FQNNGV. The CDR3 extends over 14 amino acids. V trimming: 5 bases; J trimming: 6 bases; junction bases outside the gene matches: 8. The CDR3, as DNA: TGTGCCAGCAGCGGAGCGGGACTCCCTGATACGCAGTATTTT. Protein: CASSGAGLPDTQYF.

This clonotype was found a few times. The genes are TRBV11-2 and TRBJ1-6, with no clear D. The V and J ends lost 3 bases and 8 bases respectively, with 14 bases between them. Germline V gene data show CDR1 as SGHAT and CDR2 as FQNNGV. The CDR3 has 15 residues. CDR3 protein: CASSFLREHDSPLHF. Written as DNA, the CDR3 is TGTGCCAGCAGCTTTCTTAGAGAGCATGATTCACCCCTCCACTTT.

This clonotype came up a few times. V gene TRBV28 combines with J gene TRBJ2-2; the match to TRBD1 covers 7 bases. CDR1 is MDHEN and CDR2 is SYDVKM in the germline V gene. V gave up 1 base and J gave up 13 bases; unmatched junction bases: 9. This CDR3 has 14 residues. The CDR3 reads CASSLSGGNGRLFF. The CDR3 nucleotides are TGTGCCAGCAGTTTATCAGGGGGAAATGGGAGGCTGTTTTTT.

The rearrangement joins TRBV12-3 or TRBV12-4 to TRBJ2-3; the match to TRBD2 covers 12 bases. The CDR3 spans 16 residues. Unmatched junction bases numbered 6, after V lost 6 bases and J lost 2 bases. The CDR3 nucleotides read TGTGCCAGCAGAACACTAGCGGGGGGCCTCACAGATACGCAGTATTTT. This codes for CASRTLAGGLTDTQYF.

DNA of the CDR3: TGTGCCAGCAGTACCACGGGCGGGGAGCTGTTTTTT. Translation: CASSTTGGELFF. The V and J genes are TRBV6-2 or TRBV6-3 and TRBJ2-2; no clear D. Germline V gene data show CDR1 as MNHEY and CDR2 as SVGEGT. V gave up 5 bases and J gave up 7 bases, with 8 bases separating them. The CDR3 runs 12 residues.

This clonotype was observed a handful of times. The chain carries TRBV29-1 and TRBJ2-3; TRBD1 agrees at 8 bases. Per the germline V gene, CDR1 is SQVTM and CDR2 is ANQGSEA. The CDR3 totals 15 residues. V gave up 3 bases and J gave up 3 bases; unmatched junction bases: 8. The DNA of the CDR3 is TGCAGCGTTGAGTTGGGCAGGGGGCTTACAGATACGCAGTATTTT. Translated: CSVELGRGLTDTQYF.

This clonotype was counted a few times. The chain joins TRBV20-1 to TRBJ2-5; tentative D call: TRBD2 (6 bases). The germline V gene has CDR1 DFQATT and CDR2 SNEGSKA (reference sequence). The CDR3 contains 14 residues. V was trimmed by 0 bases and J by 2 bases, leaving 10 bases between them. The CDR3 DNA reads TGCAGTGCTAGAGATAGCGGACTACAAGAGACCCAGTACTTC. As protein: CSARDSGLQETQYF.

The table lists this clonotype with many counts. Here the CDR3 DNA reads TGCGCCAGCAGTCCCGATACTAGCGGGGTGTACAATGAGCAGTTCTTC. It yields the protein CASSPDTSGVYNEQFF. V and J are TRBV5-1 and TRBJ2-1, with 10 nucleotides matching TRBD2. The CDR3 totals 16 residues. CDR1 is SGHRS, CDR2 YFSETQ, per germline. Trimming cost V 5 bases and J 4 bases; bases outside gene matches: 9.

The table lists this clonotype with a few counts. The J gene is TRBJ2-7, the V gene TRBV18; TRBD1 agrees at 8 bases. The V and J ends lost 2 bases and 0 bases, in that order; junction bases with no gene match: 3. The CDR3 has 15 amino acids. Germline V CDR1 and CDR2: KGHSH, LQKENI. CDR3 protein: CASSPTTGGSYEQYF. In nucleotides, the CDR3 is TGTGCCAGCTCACCAACTACAGGGGGCTCCTACGAGCAGTACTTC.

In its sample, this clonotype was seen a few times. J is TRBJ1-6 and V is TRBV6-1, with a weak D call TRBD1 (6 bases). The CDR3 has 13 amino acids. Germline CDR1 reads MNHNS; CDR2 reads SASEGT. V was cut by 6 bases and J by 9 bases, with 12 bases left in between. CDR3 region: CASRQGQGSPLHF. The CDR3 DNA reads TGTGCCAGCAGGCAGGGGCAAGGTTCACCCCTCCACTTT.

V is TRBV5-4 and J is TRBJ2-1, with 7 bases that match TRBD1. Germline CDR1 and CDR2: SGHNT and YYREEE (reference sequence). V trimming: 4 bases; J trimming: 2 bases; junction bases outside the gene matches: 6. CDR3 length equals 15 residues. The DNA of the CDR3 is TGTGCCAGCAGCCGGGACAGCAATACCTACAATGAGCAGTTCTTC. Amino acids: CASSRDSNTYNEQFF.

This clonotype showed up just a few times. The chain has TRBV6-5 and TRBJ2-2; D is undetermined. The germline V gene encodes CDR1 MNHEY and CDR2 SVGAGI. Trimming left V 7 bases short and J 4 bases short, with 13 bases between. The CDR3 loop spans 14 amino acids. The chain's CDR3 is CASISQKVTGELFF. CDR3 nucleotide sequence: TGTGCCAGCATTAGTCAGAAAGTCACCGGGGAGCTGTTTTTT.

The table lists this clonotype with many counts. The V and J genes are TRBV7-2 and TRBJ2-5, with 12 bases that match TRBD1. Germline loops: CDR1 SGHTA, CDR2 FQGNSA. CDR3 size: 14 residues. The J segment lost 4 bases and the V segment lost 5 bases, leaving 2 bases of the junction unmatched. For the CDR3, the DNA is TGTGCCAGCAGCGCGGGACAGGGGGCAGAGACCCAGTACTTC. This encodes CASSAGQGAETQYF. The complete variable domain, with remaining parts taken from reference TRBV7-2 and TRBJ2-5, reads GAGVSQSPSNKVTEKGKDVELRCDPISGHTALYWYRQSLGQGLEFLIYFQGNSAPDKSGLPSDRFSAERTGGSVSTLTIQRTQQEDSAVYLCASSAGQGAETQYFGPGTRLLVL.

At least ten counts were recorded for this clonotype. This chain links TRBV12-3 or TRBV12-4 with TRBJ2-7, with 9 positions matching TRBD1. The CDR3 is 15 amino acids. Trimming took 2 bases from V and 1 from J; bases not matched to a gene: 3. The CDR3 loop reads CASSLQGQGSYEQYF. DNA for the CDR3: TGTGCCAGCAGTTTACAGGGACAGGGTTCCTACGAGCAGTACTTC.

There are a few counts of this clonotype. This chain links TRBV5-1 with TRBJ1-1, with D perhaps TRBD1 (5 bases). This CDR3 has 13 residues. V was pared by 0 bases and J by 8 bases, with 11 bases between. Germline loops: CDR1 SGHRS, CDR2 YFSETQ. The CDR3 nucleotides are TGCGCCAGCAGCTTGGAGGACAACCAAGAAGCTTTCTTT. Translation: CASSLEDNQEAFF.

This clonotype has a handful of counts. This rearrangement joins TRBV7-9 to TRBJ1-1; the D gene is possibly TRBD1 (6 bases). In germline, CDR1 is SEHNR, CDR2 FQNEAQ (reference sequence). Trimming pared 5 bases from V and 1 base from J, leaving 17 bases between. The CDR3 has 16 residues. The CDR3 loop reads CASSHPRGIGNTEAFF. Written as DNA, the CDR3 is TGTGCCAGCAGCCACCCCAGGGGTATAGGGAACACTGAAGCTTTCTTT.

The chain couples TRBV20-1 to TRBJ2-1, with D hard to call. There are 15 residues in the CDR3. The V and J ends lost 6 bases and 0 bases respectively, with 15 bases between them. Germline CDR1 is DFQATT and CDR2 is SNEGSKA (reference sequence). CDR3 coding DNA: TGCAGTGCCCCGTCCCCCAGGAGCTCCTACAATGAGCAGTTCTTC. It specifies CSAPSPRSSYNEQFF.

In its sample, this clonotype was seen a few times. Compared with germline, one end of the junction differs, possibly owing to a read error. In DNA form, the CDR3 reads TGCGCCAGCAGCTTGGATGGTCGGGGGGGGAACTTC. Its translation is CASSLDGRGGNF. The V and J genes are TRBV5-1 and TRBJ2-5, with 8 bases fitting TRBD2. The CDR3 consists of 12 residues. Germline V gives CDR1 SGHRS, CDR2 YFSETQ.

The chain recombines TRBV19 with TRBJ1-5; possibly TRBD1 for D (5 bases). The V end lost 5 bases, the J end lost 3 bases, and 17 bases lay between the germline ends. The CDR3 runs 16 residues. Germline CDR1 is LNHDA and CDR2 is SQIVND (reference sequence). CDR3 nucleotide sequence: TGTGCCAGTAGTCCGCAACCCCCCAGGGTCAATCAGCCCCAGCATTTT. Amino acid sequence: CASSPQPPRVNQPQHF.

This clonotype appeared a few times. V and J are TRBV6-6 and TRBJ1-6; D is undetermined. The CDR3 contains 11 residues. The V and J ends lost 6 bases and 10 bases respectively, with 7 bases between them. Germline assignment: CDR1 MNHNY and CDR2 SVGAGI (reference sequence). CDR3 nucleotides: TGTGCCAGCAGCTCACAGTCACCCCTCCACTTT. Protein sequence: CASSSQSPLHF.

This clonotype has at least ten counts. The chain recombines TRBV7-2 with TRBJ2-2; D is uncertain. Germline V gives CDR1 SGHTA, CDR2 FQGNSA. The CDR3 covers 16 residues. The V end lost 3 bases, the J end lost 0 bases, and 11 bases lay between the germline ends. CDR3: CASSFYRNANTGELFF. In DNA, the CDR3 is TGTGCCAGCAGCTTCTACAGAAACGCGAACACCGGGGAGCTGTTTTTT.

The gene calls are TRBV18 and TRBJ1-2; D is unresolved. Trimming removed 5 bases at V and 0 bases at J, with 10 bases between. The CDR3 is made up of 14 amino acids. Germline V gives CDR1 KGHSH, CDR2 LQKENI. CDR3 nucleotide sequence: TGTGCCAGCTCAGCGATGGGATCTAACTATGGCTACACCTTC. Translating it yields CASSAMGSNYGYTF.

This clonotype was observed a few times. The chain joins TRBV27 to TRBJ2-1, with 10 nucleotides matching TRBD2. The germline V gene encodes CDR1 MNHEY and CDR2 SMNVEV (reference sequence). Trimming at V came to 6 bases and at J to 7 bases, leaving 9 bases not matched to a gene. The CDR3 is 15 amino acids. Written as DNA, the CDR3 is TGTGCCAGCAGCTCTACTAGCGGGGTGATGAATGAGCAGTTCTTC. Translation: CASSSTSGVMNEQFF.

This clonotype was detected a few times. One end of the junction varies from germline; a read error may be responsible. The chain combines TRBV20-1 with TRBJ2-1; the match to TRBD2 covers 14 bases. In germline, CDR1 is DFQATT, CDR2 SNEGSKA (reference sequence). The CDR3 extends over 16 amino acids. DNA for the CDR3: TGCTGTGCTAGAGATAATGGACTAGCGGGGGGAGAGGAGCAGTTCTTC. It encodes CCARDNGLAGGEEQFF.

This rearrangement joins TRBV7-8 to TRBJ1-5, with a tentative D call TRBD1 (5 bases). CDR3 length equals 15 residues. V shed 1 base and J shed 7 bases, with 14 bases lying between them. Germline V gives CDR1 SGHVS, CDR2 FQNEAQ. The CDR3 DNA reads as TGTGCCAGCAGCTTAGAAGTCCAAAGGGGCCAGCCCCAGCATTTT. This sequence encodes CASSLEVQRGQPQHF.